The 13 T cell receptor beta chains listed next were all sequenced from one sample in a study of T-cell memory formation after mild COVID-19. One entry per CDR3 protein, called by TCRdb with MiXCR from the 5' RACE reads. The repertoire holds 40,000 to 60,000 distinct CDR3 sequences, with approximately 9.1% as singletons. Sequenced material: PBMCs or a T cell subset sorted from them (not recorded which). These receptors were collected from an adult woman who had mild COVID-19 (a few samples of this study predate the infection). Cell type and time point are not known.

The CDR3 loop is CASSPNYGATGRETQYF. CDR3 sequence (DNA): TGTGCCAGCAGCCCAAATTACGGGGCCACCGGGAGAGAGACCCAGTACTTC. J is TRBJ2-5 and V is TRBV5-6, with D tentatively TRBD2 (6 bases). V was pared by 4 bases and J by 4 bases, with 23 bases between. CDR1 is SGHDT, CDR2 YYEEEE, per germline. This CDR3 has 17 residues.

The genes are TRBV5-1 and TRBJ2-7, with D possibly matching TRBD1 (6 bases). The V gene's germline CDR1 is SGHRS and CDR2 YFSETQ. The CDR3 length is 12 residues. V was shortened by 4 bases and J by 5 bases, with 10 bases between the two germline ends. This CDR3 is CASSLTGNEQYF. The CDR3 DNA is TGCGCCAGCAGCCTGACAGGTAACGAGCAGTACTTC.

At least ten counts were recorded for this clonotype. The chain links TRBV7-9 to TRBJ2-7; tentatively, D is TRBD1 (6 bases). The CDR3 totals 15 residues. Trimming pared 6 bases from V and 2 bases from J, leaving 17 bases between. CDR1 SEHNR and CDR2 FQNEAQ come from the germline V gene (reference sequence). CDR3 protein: CASRPQGQGTYEQYF. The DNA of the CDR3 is TGTGCCAGCAGACCGCAGGGGCAGGGAACCTACGAGCAGTACTTC. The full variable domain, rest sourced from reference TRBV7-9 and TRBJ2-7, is DTGVSQNPRHKITKRGQNVTFRCDPISEHNRLYWYRQTLGQGPEFLTYFQNEAQLEKSRLLSDRFSAERPKGSFSTLEIQRTEQGDSAMYLCASRPQGQGTYEQYFGPGTRLTVT.

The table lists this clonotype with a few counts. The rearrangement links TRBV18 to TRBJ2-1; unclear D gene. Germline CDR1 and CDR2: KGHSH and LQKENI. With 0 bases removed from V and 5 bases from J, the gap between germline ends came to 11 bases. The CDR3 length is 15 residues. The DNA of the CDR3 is TGTGCCAGCTCACCACCGATTTCAGGCCACAATGAGCAGTTCTTC. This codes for CASSPPISGHNEQFF.

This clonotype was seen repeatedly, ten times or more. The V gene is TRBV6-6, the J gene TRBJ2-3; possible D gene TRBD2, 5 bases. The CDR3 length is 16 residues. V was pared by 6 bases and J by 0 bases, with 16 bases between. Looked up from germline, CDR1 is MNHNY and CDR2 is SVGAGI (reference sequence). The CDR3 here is CASRPWGAASTDTQYF. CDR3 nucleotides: TGTGCCAGCAGACCTTGGGGAGCGGCTAGCACAGATACGCAGTATTTT.

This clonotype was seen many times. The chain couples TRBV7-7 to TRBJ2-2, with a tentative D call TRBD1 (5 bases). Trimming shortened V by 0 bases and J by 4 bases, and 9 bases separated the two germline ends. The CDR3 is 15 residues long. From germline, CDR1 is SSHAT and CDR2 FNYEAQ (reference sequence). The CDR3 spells CASSLAAGSTGELFF. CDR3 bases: TGTGCCAGCAGCTTAGCGGCAGGGTCCACCGGGGAGCTGTTTTTT.

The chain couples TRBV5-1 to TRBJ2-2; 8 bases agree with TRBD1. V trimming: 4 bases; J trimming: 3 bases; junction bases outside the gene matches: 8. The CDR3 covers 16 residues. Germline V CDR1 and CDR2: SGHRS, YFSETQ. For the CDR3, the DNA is TGCGCCAGCAGCAGAAACGGACAGGGAGACACCGGGGAGCTGTTTTTT. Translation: CASSRNGQGDTGELFF.

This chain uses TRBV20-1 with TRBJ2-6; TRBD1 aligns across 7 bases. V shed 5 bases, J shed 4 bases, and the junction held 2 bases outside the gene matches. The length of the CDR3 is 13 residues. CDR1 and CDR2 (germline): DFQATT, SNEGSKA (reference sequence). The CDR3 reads CSAGQVGANVLTF. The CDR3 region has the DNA TGCAGTGCTGGACAGGTCGGGGCCAACGTCCTGACTTTC.

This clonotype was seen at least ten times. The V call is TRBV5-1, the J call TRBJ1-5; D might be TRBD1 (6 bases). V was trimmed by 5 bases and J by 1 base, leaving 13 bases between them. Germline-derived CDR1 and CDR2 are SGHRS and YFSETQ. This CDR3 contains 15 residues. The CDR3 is CASSPGQSSNQPQHF. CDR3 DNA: TGCGCCAGCAGTCCTGGACAGTCGAGCAATCAGCCCCAGCATTTT.

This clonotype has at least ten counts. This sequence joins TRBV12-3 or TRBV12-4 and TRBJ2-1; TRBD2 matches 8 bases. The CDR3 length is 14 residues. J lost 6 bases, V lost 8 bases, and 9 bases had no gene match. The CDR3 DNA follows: TGTGCCAGCCTAGGGACCGGGGGGGTCAATGAGCAGTTCTTC. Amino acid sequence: CASLGTGGVNEQFF.

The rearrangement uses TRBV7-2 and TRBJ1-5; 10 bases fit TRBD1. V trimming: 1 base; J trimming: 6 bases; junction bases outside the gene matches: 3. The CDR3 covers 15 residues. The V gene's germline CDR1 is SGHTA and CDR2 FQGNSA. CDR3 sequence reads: CASSLDGTGVQPQHF. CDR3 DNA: TGTGCCAGCAGCTTAGACGGGACAGGGGTTCAGCCCCAGCATTTT.

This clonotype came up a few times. The CDR3 coding sequence is TGCAGTGCTAGTGGTCAGGGGCTTGCGGGCAATCAGCCCCAGCATTTT. Translating gives CSASGQGLAGNQPQHF. V is TRBV20-1 and J is TRBJ1-5; TRBD1 is a possible D gene (6 bases). Trimming pared 3 bases from V and 2 bases from J, leaving 17 bases between. CDR3 length equals 16 residues. The germline gives CDR1 DFQATT, CDR2 SNEGSKA (reference sequence).

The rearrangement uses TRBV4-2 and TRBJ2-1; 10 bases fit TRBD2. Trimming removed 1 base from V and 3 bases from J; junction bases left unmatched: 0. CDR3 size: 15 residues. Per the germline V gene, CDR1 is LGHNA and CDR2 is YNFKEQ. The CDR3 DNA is TGTGCCAGCAGCCAAGCTAGCGGGAGCTACAATGAGCAGTTCTTC. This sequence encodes CASSQASGSYNEQFF.